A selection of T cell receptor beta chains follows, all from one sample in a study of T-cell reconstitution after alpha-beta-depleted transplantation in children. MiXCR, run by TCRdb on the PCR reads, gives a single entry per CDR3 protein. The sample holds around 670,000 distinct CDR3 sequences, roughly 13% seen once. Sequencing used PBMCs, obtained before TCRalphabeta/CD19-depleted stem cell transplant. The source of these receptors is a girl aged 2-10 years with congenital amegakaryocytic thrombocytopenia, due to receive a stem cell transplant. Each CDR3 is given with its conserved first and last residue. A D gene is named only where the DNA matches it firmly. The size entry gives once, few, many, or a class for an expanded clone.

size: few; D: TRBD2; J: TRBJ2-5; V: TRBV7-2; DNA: TGTGCCAGCAGCCTACTAGCGGGAAGAGAGACCCAGTACTTC; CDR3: CASSLLAGRETQYF
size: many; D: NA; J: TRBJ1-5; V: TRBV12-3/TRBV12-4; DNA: TGTGCCAGCAGTTCCGGGCCCTATCAGCCCCAGCATTTT; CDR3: CASSSGPYQPQHF
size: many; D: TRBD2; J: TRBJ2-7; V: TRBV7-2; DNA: TGTGCCAGCAGCGGTGGGACTAGCGGTATCTTTTACGAGCAGTACTTC; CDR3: CASSGGTSGIFYEQYF
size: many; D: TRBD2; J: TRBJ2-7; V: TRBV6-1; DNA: TGTGCCAGCAAACTAGCGGGAGGCCACGAGCAGTACTTC; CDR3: CASKLAGGHEQYF
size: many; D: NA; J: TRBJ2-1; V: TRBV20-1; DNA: TGCAGTGCTAGAGATCCCCAGTACAATGAGCAGTTCTTC; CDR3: CSARDPQYNEQFF
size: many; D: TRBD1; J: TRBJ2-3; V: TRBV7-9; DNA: TGTGCCAGCCACCTACCGGGACAGAGAAAAGATACGCAGTATTTT; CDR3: CASHLPGQRKDTQYF
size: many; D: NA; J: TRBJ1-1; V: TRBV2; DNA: TGTGCCAGCAGTAGGGCGGGGGTGGGAGCTTTCTTT; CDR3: CASSRAGVGAFF
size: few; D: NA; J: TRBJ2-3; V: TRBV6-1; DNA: TGTGCCAGCAGCCGCTTCCGGGACCCCCGGGCACCAAAGGAAGATACGCAGTATTTT; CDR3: CASSRFRDPRAPKEDTQYF
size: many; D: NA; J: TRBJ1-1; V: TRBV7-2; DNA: TGTGCCAGCAGCACCCCCCCCGCGAACACTGAAGCTTTCTTT; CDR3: CASSTPPANTEAFF
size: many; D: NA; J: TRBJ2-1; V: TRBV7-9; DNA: TGTGCCAGCACCGATAGCCCCAGGCAGGCCACCTACAATGAGCAGTTCTTC; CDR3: CASTDSPRQATYNEQFF